These T cell receptor beta chains were read from a single sample in a study of T cells in localized non-small cell lung cancer. Some clones are missing from TCRdb's copy, which holds only in-frame ones; the method was immunoSEQ multiplex PCR. This sample has roughly 3,200 clones, with approximately 25% found just once. Sample: normal lung tissue next to the tumor, taken before any cancer treatment. These receptors were collected from a man aged 40 to 69 with stage III squamous cell lung carcinoma. CDR3s include the opening cysteine and the closing phenylalanine or tryptophan. Each record gives: V gene, clone size, D gene, J gene, CDR3 protein, CDR3 DNA. A D gene is named only where the DNA matches it firmly. Expanded clones get a size class; other rows say once, few or many, or leave the size out.

v_gene: TRBV29-1; abundance: NA; d_gene: TRBD1; j_gene: TRBJ1-2; CDR3aa: CSALGQGEDGYTF; CDR3nt: TGCAGCGCCTTAGGACAGGGGGAAGATGGCTACACCTTC
v_gene: TRBV5-1; abundance: NA; d_gene: TRBD1; j_gene: TRBJ1-6; CDR3aa: CASSPTGSRDSPLHF; CDR3nt: TGCGCCAGCAGCCCGACAGGGTCCAGAGATTCACCCCTCCACTTT
v_gene: TRBV11-3; abundance: NA; d_gene: NA; j_gene: TRBJ2-1; CDR3aa: CASSLGGLLLNEQFF; CDR3nt: TGTGCCAGCAGTCTGGGGGGCCTCCTCCTCAATGAGCAGTTCTTC
v_gene: TRBV9; abundance: few; d_gene: NA; j_gene: TRBJ2-3; CDR3aa: CASSAEQRTDTQYF; CDR3nt: TGTGCCAGCAGCGCTGAGCAGAGAACAGATACGCAGTATTTT
v_gene: TRBV9; abundance: NA; d_gene: NA; j_gene: TRBJ2-3; CDR3aa: CASSVEGRGGDTQYF; CDR3nt: TGTGCCAGCAGCGTAGAAGGCAGGGGTGGCGATACGCAGTATTTT
v_gene: TRBV19; abundance: few; d_gene: TRBD1; j_gene: TRBJ1-4; CDR3aa: CASRDRGFATNEKLFF; CDR3nt: TGTGCCTCCCGGGACAGGGGATTTGCAACTAATGAAAAACTGTTTTTT
v_gene: TRBV5-1; abundance: NA; d_gene: TRBD2; j_gene: TRBJ2-1; CDR3aa: CASSFSPPSGASNNEQFF; CDR3nt: TGCGCCAGCAGCTTCAGCCCTCCAAGCGGGGCCTCCAACAATGAGCAGTTCTTC
v_gene: TRBV30; abundance: NA; d_gene: NA; j_gene: TRBJ1-4; CDR3aa: CAWSLVNEKLFF; CDR3nt: TGTGCCTGGAGCCTGGTTAATGAAAAACTGTTTTTT
v_gene: TRBV11-3; abundance: NA; d_gene: TRBD1; j_gene: TRBJ2-3; CDR3aa: CASSSGTGSDTQYF; CDR3nt: TGTGCCAGCAGCTCCGGGACAGGTTCAGATACGCAGTATTTT
v_gene: TRBV29-1; abundance: NA; d_gene: NA; j_gene: TRBJ2-5; CDR3aa: CSVERQGETQYF; CDR3nt: TGCAGCGTTGAACGCCAGGGAGAGACCCAGTACTTC
v_gene: TRBV6-8; abundance: large; d_gene: TRBD1; j_gene: TRBJ1-6; CDR3aa: CASSPPGGNSPLHF; CDR3nt: TGTGCCAGCAGCCCCCCAGGGGGCAATTCACCCCTCCACTTT
v_gene: TRBV28; abundance: few; d_gene: TRBD2; j_gene: TRBJ2-1; CDR3aa: CASSPWGGPLNEQFF; CDR3nt: TGTGCCAGCAGCCCTTGGGGGGGACCTCTCAATGAGCAGTTCTTC
v_gene: TRBV6-8; abundance: few; d_gene: NA; j_gene: TRBJ2-2; CDR3aa: CASRRTRDTGELFF; CDR3nt: TGTGCCAGCAGGCGGACGAGAGACACCGGGGAGCTGTTTTTT
v_gene: TRBV28; abundance: few; d_gene: TRBD1; j_gene: TRBJ1-2; CDR3aa: CATRLQGAQGYTF; CDR3nt: TGTGCCACCCGATTACAGGGGGCGCAAGGCTACACCTTC
v_gene: TRBV10-2; abundance: few; d_gene: NA; j_gene: TRBJ2-3; CDR3aa: CASSEAGTDTQYF; CDR3nt: TGCGCCAGCAGTGAGGCAGGCACAGATACGCAGTATTTT